This T cell receptor (beta chain) derives from a study of PD-L1 blockade in urothelial cancer. Study summary: Analysis of blood occurred 3 weeks (second dose) and 6 weeks after treatment start.

This CDR3 contains 13 residues. Germline-derived CDR1 and CDR2 are LNHDA and SQIVND (reference sequence). The V and J ends lost 3 bases and 4 bases respectively, with 9 bases between them. The time point here: peripheral blood 6 weeks after treatment start. The protocol was immunoSEQ multiplex PCR, while the TCRdb copy is restricted to in-frame clones and leaves out a portion. The data contain about 120,000 clones, more than 75% of them singletons. This clonotype was sampled from a man aged 50 to 60 with urothelial cancer. Sequences were derived from PBMCs, sampled around atezolizumab (anti-PD-L1) treatment. This chain links TRBV19 with TRBJ1-2, with D unclear. The CDR3 DNA follows: TGTGCCAGTAGTATGCGGGGAACCTATGGCTACACCTTC. It encodes CASSMRGTYGYTF. Full variable domain (outside the CDR3, taken from reference TRBV19 and TRBJ1-2): DGGITQSPKYLFRKEGQNVTLSCEQNLNHDAMYWYRQDPGQGLRLIYYSQIVNDFQKGDIAEGYSVSREKKESFPLTVTSAQKNPTAFYLCASSMRGTYGYTFGSGTRLTVV.